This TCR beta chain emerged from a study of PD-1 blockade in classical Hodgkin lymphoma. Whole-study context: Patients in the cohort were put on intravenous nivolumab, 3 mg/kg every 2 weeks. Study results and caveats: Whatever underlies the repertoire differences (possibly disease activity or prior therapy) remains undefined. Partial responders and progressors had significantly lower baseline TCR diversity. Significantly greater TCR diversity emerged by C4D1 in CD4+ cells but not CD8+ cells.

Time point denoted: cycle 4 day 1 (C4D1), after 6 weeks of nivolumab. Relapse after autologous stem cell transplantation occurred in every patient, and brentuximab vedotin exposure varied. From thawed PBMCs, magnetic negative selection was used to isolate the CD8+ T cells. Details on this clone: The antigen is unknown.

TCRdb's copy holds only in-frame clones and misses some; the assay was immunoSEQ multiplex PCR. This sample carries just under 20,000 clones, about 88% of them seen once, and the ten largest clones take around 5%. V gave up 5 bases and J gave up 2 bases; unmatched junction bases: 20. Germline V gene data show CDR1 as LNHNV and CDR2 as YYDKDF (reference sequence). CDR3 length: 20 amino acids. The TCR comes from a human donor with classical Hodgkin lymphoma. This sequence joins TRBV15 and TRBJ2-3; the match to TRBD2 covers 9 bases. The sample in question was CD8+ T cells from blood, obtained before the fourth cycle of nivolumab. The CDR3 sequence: CATSRKRGGAVAGVTDTQYF. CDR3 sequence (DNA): TGTGCCACCAGCCGAAAGCGGGGAGGCGCAGTAGCGGGAGTCACAGATACGCAGTATTTT.